This T cell receptor (beta chain) was found in a study of post-analysis software for immune sequencing data. Across the whole study: The patients showed relapsing-remitting, secondary progressive and progressive-relapsing multiple sclerosis courses. The study, taken as a whole, reports: Batch-mates among the samples co-clustered strongly by F measure. Controls showed lower frequencies than patients for roughly 5 TRBV segments, and TRBV5-6, TRBV5-1 and TRBV20-1 were among these.

The authors incorporated unique molecular identifiers into the TCR beta cDNA libraries. With about 0.9 to 11 million T cells as the source, 500,000 to 650,000 cDNA molecules resulted. TCRdb reprocessed the PCR reads with MiXCR, giving one entry per CDR3 protein. The table has roughly 200,000 distinct CDR3 sequences, around 30% seen once. With regard to this clonotype: Its antigen is as yet unknown.

The germline CDR1 and CDR2 sequences are LGHDT and YNNKEL (reference sequence). This CDR3 comprises 19 residues. The V segment lost 2 bases and the J segment 1 base; nucleotides outside the gene matches: 11. The sequence derives from a girl aged 2 to 17 with multiple sclerosis. Sequencing input: blood. The chain carries TRBV3-1 and TRBJ2-6, with 7 nucleotides matching TRBD1. This chain's CDR3 is CASSQYYRTGPSGANVLTF. The CDR3 coding sequence is TGTGCCAGCAGCCAATACTACAGGACAGGTCCTTCTGGGGCCAACGTCCTGACTTTC.